A single sample gave rise to the 22 T cell receptor beta chains below, sequenced in a study of blood T cell repertoires in COVID-19. Clones were read by immunoSEQ multiplex PCR, and TCRdb kept only the in-frame ones, dropping some. Counted here are around 130,000 clones, approximately 84% occurring once; the ten biggest clones make up less than 4%. Sample: PBMCs or T cells enriched from blood (not recorded which). These receptors came from a woman between 50 and 59 years old with acute COVID-19.

The chain links TRBV3-1 (or the pseudogene TRBV3-2) to TRBJ2-1; 7 bases fit TRBD2. The germline CDR1 and CDR2 sequences are LGHDT and YNNKEL (reference sequence). The CDR3 extends over 15 amino acids. V dropped 3 bases and J dropped 0; count of bases not matched to a gene: 2. The CDR3 loop reads CASSHGGSSYNEQFF. Written as DNA, the CDR3 is TGTGCCAGCAGCCACGGCGGGAGCTCCTACAATGAGCAGTTCTTC.

The chain links TRBV11-3 to TRBJ2-2; 11 positions match TRBD2. This CDR3 contains 17 residues. V lost 0 bases and J lost 5; bases outside the gene matches: 5. The germline V gene has CDR1 SGHNT and CDR2 YENEEA. The CDR3 reads CASSLELLAGGTGELFF. The DNA for the CDR3 is TGTGCCAGCAGCTTAGAATTGCTAGCGGGGGGAACCGGGGAGCTGTTTTTT. The full variable domain, in which reference TRBV11-3 and TRBJ2-2 provide the parts outside the CDR3, is EAGVVQSPRYKIIEKKQPVAFWCNPISGHNTLYWYLQNLGQGPELLIRYENEEAVDDSQLPKDRFSAERLKGVDSTLKIQPAELGDSAVYLCASSLELLAGGTGELFFGEGSRLTVL.

This sequence joins TRBV12-3 or TRBV12-4 and TRBJ1-4, with 7 bases matching TRBD1. This CDR3 spans 13 amino acids. Trimming at V came to 5 bases and at J to 8 bases, leaving 5 bases not matched to a gene. Here the CDR3 DNA reads TGTGCCAGCAGTCCGCCGACAGGGGAAAAACTGTTTTTT. This sequence encodes CASSPPTGEKLFF.

The chain recombines TRBV14 with TRBJ1-2; weak D call: TRBD1 (6 bases). The CDR3 extends over 14 amino acids. CDR1 and CDR2 (germline): SGHDN, FVKESK. V lost 1 base and J lost 4, with 10 bases in between. The DNA of the CDR3 is TGTGCCAGCAGCCAAGCAGGGGCTGGCTATGGCTACACCTTC. Protein product: CASSQAGAGYGYTF.

This clone was found once. The chain has TRBV6-5 and TRBJ2-1; a possible D gene is TRBD1 (7 bases). The germline gives CDR1 MNHEY, CDR2 SVGAGI. The CDR3 runs 15 residues. The V and J ends lost 8 bases and 8 bases respectively, with 22 bases between them. CDR3 loop: CASRRGDWGSDEQFF. CDR3 nucleotides: TGTGCCAGCCGCAGGGGGGATTGGGGTAGCGATGAGCAGTTCTTC.

The CDR3 region has the DNA TGTGCCATCAGTGAGCGGGGAGATAATGAAAAACTGTTTTTT. Encoded protein: CAISERGDNEKLFF. J is TRBJ1-4 and V is TRBV10-3; D is unresolved. The V gene lost 2 bases and the J gene lost 4 bases, with 8 bases spanning the gap. The CDR3 spans 14 residues. Germline V gene data show CDR1 as ENHRY and CDR2 as SYGVKD.

As for this clone: An end of the junction differs from the germline gene, which may be a read error. V and J are TRBV6-2 or TRBV6-3 and TRBJ2-1; D is possibly TRBD2 (6 bases). The CDR3 contains 14 residues. Per the germline V gene, CDR1 is MNHEY and CDR2 is SVGEGT. CDR3 protein: CASSYYSGANEQFF. The CDR3, as DNA: TGTGCCAGCAGCTACTATAGCGGCGCCAATGAGCAGTTCTTC.

This chain connects TRBV6-5 to TRBJ1-5; D remains unclear. The germline CDR1 and CDR2 sequences are MNHEY and SVGAGI. The CDR3 runs 13 residues. Trimming stripped 2 bases from V and 4 bases from J, with 6 bases between. The CDR3 sequence is CASSYQVNQPQHF. DNA for the CDR3: TGTGCCAGCAGTTACCAGGTTAATCAGCCCCAGCATTTT.

The V and J genes are TRBV15 and TRBJ2-7; 10 bases are a match to TRBD2. Germline V gene lookup returns CDR1 LNHNV and CDR2 YYDKDF (reference sequence). V dropped 3 bases and J dropped 5; count of bases not matched to a gene: 16. This CDR3 comprises 18 residues. This CDR3 reads CATSRSRGSGTSVDEQYF. CDR3 DNA sequence: TGTGCCACCAGCAGGTCGAGGGGCTCCGGGACTAGCGTTGACGAGCAGTACTTC.

The V call is TRBV9, the J call TRBJ1-4; D is perhaps TRBD1 (6 bases). V lost 0 bases and J lost 8, with 14 bases in between. The CDR3 extends over 15 amino acids. Germline V gives CDR1 SGDLS, CDR2 YYNGEE. The CDR3 DNA reads TGTGCCAGCAGCGTAGTTGGGGGGGCTTCCGAAAAACTGTTTTTT. It specifies CASSVVGGASEKLFF.

The chain has TRBV7-3 and TRBJ2-3; 8 nucleotides line up with TRBD2. CDR1 SGHTA and CDR2 FQGTGA come from the germline V gene. V shed 5 bases, J shed 0 bases, and the junction held 7 bases outside the gene matches. The CDR3 loop spans 16 amino acids. CDR3: CASSPVAGPSTDTQYF. The CDR3 region has the DNA TGTGCCAGCAGCCCAGTAGCGGGACCTAGCACAGATACGCAGTATTTT.

V and J are TRBV7-2 and TRBJ2-1, with TRBD2 identical over 8 bases. The CDR3 spans 14 residues. CDR1 is SGHTA, CDR2 FQGNSA, per germline. With V trimmed by 8 bases and J by 4 bases, 7 bases remained unmatched. CDR3 sequence reads: CASSAGGQYNEQFF. DNA of the CDR3: TGTGCCAGCTCGGCGGGAGGTCAGTACAATGAGCAGTTCTTC.

The CDR3 region has the DNA TGTGCCAGCAGCTTTTCTGGGGAGCCCTACGAGCAGTACTTC. The encoded protein is CASSFSGEPYEQYF. The chain is built from TRBV13 and TRBJ2-7; perhaps TRBD2 as D (5 bases). The CDR3 contains 14 residues. CDR1 PRHDT and CDR2 FYEKMQ come from the germline V gene (reference sequence). Trimming took 3 bases from V and 2 from J, leaving 11 bases between them.

This chain links TRBV6-5 with TRBJ2-7, with D tentatively TRBD1 (5 bases). Trimming pared 5 bases from V and 3 bases from J, leaving 14 bases between. The CDR3 is made up of 14 amino acids. Germline CDR1 reads MNHEY; CDR2 reads SVGAGI. The CDR3 reads CASSMVQGLYEQYF. CDR3 nucleotides: TGTGCCAGCAGTATGGTCCAGGGCCTCTACGAGCAGTACTTC.

The V gene is TRBV5-1, the J gene TRBJ2-7, with TRBD1 identical over 7 bases. The germline V gene has CDR1 SGHRS and CDR2 YFSETQ. There are 16 residues in the CDR3. V dropped 0 bases and J dropped 3; count of bases not matched to a gene: 9. The CDR3 bases are TGCGCCAGCAGCTTGGTTCCGTCGGGACAGAGCTACGAGCAGTACTTC. Its translation: CASSLVPSGQSYEQYF. The full variable domain, completed using reference TRBV5-1 and TRBJ2-7, is KAGVTQTPRYLIKTRGQQVTLSCSPISGHRSVSWYQQTPGQGLQFLFEYFSETQRNKGNFPGRFSGRQFSNSRSEMNVSTLELGDSALYLCASSLVPSGQSYEQYFGPGTRLTVT.

The J gene is TRBJ1-4, the V gene TRBV5-1, with 9 positions matching TRBD1. There are 18 residues in the CDR3. CDR1 and CDR2 from the germline V gene are SGHRS and YFSETQ. The J segment lost 0 bases and the V segment lost 0 bases, leaving 6 bases of the junction unmatched. Here the CDR3 DNA reads TGCGCCAGCAGCTTGGAACAGGGGGCCCGGGCAACTAATGAAAAACTGTTTTTT. Protein: CASSLEQGARATNEKLFF.

This clone was observed a single time. The rearrangement joins TRBV3-1 (or the pseudogene TRBV3-2) to TRBJ1-1; no clear D. The V end lost 4 bases, the J end lost 1 base, and 10 bases lay between the germline ends. CDR1 and CDR2 (germline): LGHDT, YNNKEL (reference sequence). The CDR3 runs to 14 residues. CDR3 sequence: CASSPLRQNTEAFF. As DNA, the CDR3 is TGTGCCAGCAGCCCGCTGCGGCAGAACACTGAAGCTTTCTTT.

The chain carries TRBV30 and TRBJ1-4; 8 bases are a match to TRBD1. The V and J ends lost 8 bases and 5 bases, in that order; junction bases with no gene match: 16. Germline lookup yields CDR1 GTSNPN and CDR2 SVGIG (reference sequence). The CDR3 covers 16 residues. As DNA, the CDR3 is TGTGCCCTAAAGGGGGACAGGACAACGGGGAATGAAAAACTGTTTTTT. It encodes CALKGDRTTGNEKLFF.

The chain is built from TRBV5-1 and TRBJ2-3, with TRBD2 matching 11 bases. Per germline, CDR1 SGHRS and CDR2 YFSETQ. The V gene end was trimmed by 4 bases and the J gene end by 0 bases; junction bases not matched to a gene: 4. The CDR3 runs to 16 residues. CDR3 nucleotides: TGCGCCAGCAGCATACGGACTAGCGGGAGCACAGATACGCAGTATTTT. Its protein is CASSIRTSGSTDTQYF. The whole variable domain, filled in from reference TRBV5-1 and TRBJ2-3, reads KAGVTQTPRYLIKTRGQQVTLSCSPISGHRSVSWYQQTPGQGLQFLFEYFSETQRNKGNFPGRFSGRQFSNSRSEMNVSTLELGDSALYLCASSIRTSGSTDTQYFGPGTRLTVL.

V usage is TRBV2 and J usage is TRBJ2-3; 7 bases are a match to TRBD2. V dropped 10 bases and J dropped 5; count of bases not matched to a gene: 6. The CDR3 sequence is 12 residues long. The V gene's germline CDR1 is SNHLY and CDR2 FYNNEI. The CDR3 region has the DNA TGTGCCAATGCCGGGGAGGGAGATACGCAGTATTTT. This codes for CANAGEGDTQYF.

This clone was observed a handful of times. This chain uses TRBV10-2 with TRBJ1-5, with 7 nucleotides matching TRBD1. Germline lookup yields CDR1 WSHSY and CDR2 SAAADI. This CDR3 spans 16 amino acids. The junction had 5 bases not matched to a gene; V was cut back by 3 bases and J by 0 bases. The CDR3 DNA sequence: TGCGCCAGCAGTGACGGGGACAGTTTTAGCAATCAGCCCCAGCATTTT. It specifies CASSDGDSFSNQPQHF.

This chain links TRBV5-4 with TRBJ2-7; 9 positions agree with TRBD1. Germline values: CDR1 SGHNT, CDR2 YYREEE (reference sequence). Trimming at V came to 0 bases and at J to 5 bases, leaving 3 bases not matched to a gene. The CDR3 sequence is 14 residues long. The CDR3 coding sequence is TGTGCCAGCAGCTTGGGGACAGGGGTCAACGAGCAGTACTTC. Translated: CASSLGTGVNEQYF.